This TCR beta chain was documented in a study of tumor-infiltrating lymphocytes in primary liver carcinoma. Study at large: Spanning 4.2 to 10 cm, the tumors were T1-T3 N0M0. Samples returned roughly 3.65 to 7.13 million productive TCRbeta reads, a yield that was similar across tissue types.

Regarding the study as a whole: Relative to tumor region pairs, the tumor-adjacent and tumor-blood pairs showed overlap that was lower.

Extraction of RNA together with DNA used roughly 20-32 mg of unsorted bulk tissue. Starting from 500 ng of total RNA, TCR beta cDNA was produced with a primer in the constant region. Construction of TCR beta libraries relied on three successive nested multiplex PCR rounds employing slightly modified ARM-PCR. Forward primers for TRBV1-TRBV30 and a C-beta reverse primer served the first two PCR rounds, at roughly 10 cycles each. A single record per CDR3 protein comes from TCRdb applying MiXCR to the multiplex PCR reads. The sample consists of 90,000 to 150,000 distinct CDR3 sequences, around 70% of them appearing once. The length of the CDR3 is 16 residues. Germline CDR1 SGHAT, CDR2 FQNNGV. On this clonotype itself: Its target is unknown. One end of the junction does not line up with germline, which may come from a read error.

The receptor was isolated from a woman aged 55-69 years with primary liver carcinoma and hepatitis B virus infection. The chain combines TRBV11-2 with TRBJ1-1; D possibly corresponds to TRBD1 (5 bases). The sequencing sample was made of tumor-adjacent normal liver tissue. The CDR3 here is CTSSSLIGDWNTEALF. CDR3 in DNA: TGTACCAGCAGCTCCTTAATAGGGGATTGGAACACTGAAGCTCTCTTT.